Listed here is a single T cell receptor (beta chain). This sample is drawn from a study of T cell changes during pregnancy in multiple sclerosis. TCRdb keeps only in-frame clones here, not all; method: immunoSEQ multiplex PCR. The sample lists some 130,000 clones, around 95% occurring once. This TCR was recovered from a female donor with multiple sclerosis, enrolled in a pregnancy study. The sequences come from peripheral blood, collected after pregnancy.

The CDR3 DNA is TGTGCCAGCAGTCCACCCTTCCCCGGGGGAGAGCAGTTCTTC. Residues: CASSPPFPGGEQFF. This chain joins TRBV27 and TRBJ2-1; a possible D gene is TRBD2 (6 bases). This CDR3 comprises 14 residues. Germline V lookup: CDR1 MNHEY, CDR2 SMNVEV (reference sequence). V lost 5 bases and J 10 bases, leaving 18 bases between the germline ends.